This T cell receptor (beta chain) derives from a study of neoadjuvant anti-PD-1 for oral cavity cancer. Study at large: Patients without progression got a fourth dose around day 43. Study-level points and caveats: PBMC Gini-index clonality exceeded responders' in non-responders post-nivolumab.

Sequenced by immunoSEQ multiplex PCR; TCRdb stores in-frame clones only, minus some. The data hold about 8,100 clones, with 62% observed a single time. Points on this clone: The antigen is not known.

Time point: after neoadjuvant nivolumab, at surgical resection. Germline V gives CDR1 SQVTM, CDR2 ANQGSEA. Trimming removed 6 bases from V and 6 bases from J, with 21 bases in between. The length of the CDR3 is 14 residues. The sample was PBMCs, taken after nivolumab (anti-PD-1) treatment. The V call is TRBV29-1, the J call TRBJ2-7; D possibly matches TRBD1 or TRBD2 (5 bases each). This sequence originates from a person between 40 and 85 years old with oral cavity squamous cell carcinoma. The CDR3 nucleotides read TGCAGCGTACGGGGCCTACGGGCGTCGGGCGAGCAGTACTTC. The encoded protein is CSVRGLRASGEQYF.